The rows below give T cell receptor beta chains drawn from one sample of a study of blood T cell repertoires in COVID-19. Profiled with immunoSEQ multiplex PCR; TCRdb holds only in-frame clones, not every one. The table records 200,000 to 250,000 clones, roughly 86% of them present only once. Sequencing used PBMCs or T cells enriched from blood (not recorded which). These receptors were taken from a woman aged 45-65 years who had recovered from COVID-19. The CDR3 runs from the conserved cysteine through the conserved F or W. D genes are given only for firm matches. A clone size is listed for some rows: how often the clone was seen (once, few, many), or a class if it is expanded.

D: TRBD1; size: -; length: 17; J: TRBJ1-2; V: TRBV9; CDR3: CASSVGGQGAQNYGYTF; DNA: TGTGCCAGCAGCGTAGGGGGACAGGGCGCCCAGAACTATGGCTACACCTTC
D: -; size: once; length: 14; J: TRBJ2-3; V: TRBV7-9; CDR3: CASSLTLGADTQYF; DNA: TGTGCCAGCAGCTTGACTCTAGGCGCAGATACGCAGTATTTT
D: TRBD2; size: -; length: 15; J: TRBJ2-3; V: TRBV20-1; CDR3: CSASSSSGRTDTQYF; DNA: TGCAGTGCTAGTTCCTCTAGCGGGAGGACAGATACGCAGTATTTT
D: -; size: -; length: 15; J: TRBJ1-1; V: TRBV24-1; CDR3: CATSVGTGWNTEAFF; DNA: TGTGCCACCAGTGTTGGTACAGGGTGGAACACTGAAGCTTTCTTT
D: TRBD1; size: -; length: 18; J: TRBJ2-7; V: TRBV5-1; CDR3: CASSLESGTVLGPGEQYF; DNA: TGCGCCAGCAGCTTGGAGAGTGGGACAGTTTTAGGACCCGGCGAGCAGTACTTC
D: TRBD2; size: -; length: 14; J: TRBJ2-7; V: TRBV28; CDR3: CASSPSGILYEQYF; DNA: TGTGCCAGCAGTCCTAGCGGGATACTATACGAGCAGTACTTC
D: TRBD1; size: few; length: 16; J: TRBJ2-7; V: TRBV10-2; CDR3: CASSGPDRGGSYEQYF; DNA: TGCGCCAGCAGTGGCCCTGACAGGGGGGGCTCCTACGAGCAGTACTTC
D: -; size: -; length: 16; J: TRBJ2-6; V: TRBV5-1; CDR3: CASSRGQTSGANVLTF; DNA: TGCGCCAGCAGCCGGGGACAAACCTCTGGGGCCAACGTCCTGACTTTC
D: TRBD2; size: -; length: 15; J: TRBJ2-7; V: TRBV4-2; CDR3: CASSQELAGIYEQYF; DNA: TGTGCCAGCAGCCAAGAACTAGCGGGAATTTACGAGCAGTACTTC
D: -; size: few; length: 16; J: TRBJ1-4; V: TRBV5-5; CDR3: CASSLGLSGSNEKLFF; DNA: TGTGCCAGCAGCTTGGGTCTTTCAGGGTCTAATGAAAAACTGTTTTTT
D: TRBD1; size: -; length: 14; J: TRBJ2-1; V: TRBV5-4; CDR3: CASSRGQGNNEQFF; DNA: TGTGCCAGCAGCCGAGGACAGGGCAACAATGAGCAGTTCTTC
D: TRBD1; size: -; length: 14; J: TRBJ1-3; V: TRBV19; CDR3: CASSVQGDGNTIYF; DNA: TGTGCCAGTAGTGTACAGGGGGACGGAAACACCATATATTTT
D: TRBD1; size: -; length: 16; J: TRBJ1-2; V: TRBV14; CDR3: CASSRNRGSLPRGYTF; DNA: TGTGCCAGCAGCCGGAACAGGGGTAGCTTGCCTAGGGGCTACACCTTC
D: -; size: -; length: 17; J: TRBJ2-7; V: TRBV13; CDR3: CASSRLGLRDNSYEQYF; DNA: TGTGCCAGCAGCCGATTGGGCCTCCGGGACAATTCCTACGAGCAGTACTTC
D: -; size: -; length: 17; J: TRBJ2-1; V: TRBV11-3; CDR3: CASSAPRGASSYNEQFF; DNA: TGTGCCAGCAGCGCCCCGCGTGGGGCGAGCTCCTACAATGAGCAGTTCTTC
D: TRBD1; size: -; length: 15; J: TRBJ1-2; V: TRBV4-1; CDR3: CASSPTDRTNYGYTF; DNA: TGCGCCAGCAGCCCCACGGACAGGACTAACTATGGCTACACCTTC
D: -; size: -; length: 13; J: TRBJ2-2; V: TRBV9; CDR3: CASSVGEAGELFF; DNA: TGTGCCAGCAGCGTAGGGGAGGCCGGGGAGCTGTTTTTT
D: -; size: -; length: 16; J: TRBJ2-7; V: TRBV4-2; CDR3: CASSQTATSEHYEQYF; DNA: TGTGCCAGCAGCCAAACAGCGACTAGTGAACACTACGAGCAGTACTTC
D: -; size: few; length: 15; J: TRBJ2-7; V: TRBV4-1; CDR3: CASSQSPVLAYEQYF; DNA: TGCGCCAGCAGCCAATCCCCGGTACTGGCCTACGAGCAGTACTTC
D: TRBD1; size: -; length: 16; J: TRBJ2-7; V: TRBV24-1; CDR3: CATSDSGTGISYEQYF; DNA: TGTGCCACCAGTGACTCCGGGACAGGCATTTCCTACGAGCAGTACTTC
D: -; size: -; length: 15; J: TRBJ1-4; V: TRBV18; CDR3: CASGGASWGYEKLFF; DNA: TGTGCCAGCGGGGGCGCATCCTGGGGATATGAAAAACTGTTTTTT
D: -; size: few; length: 16; J: TRBJ1-6; V: TRBV6-1; CDR3: CASSEENPREGSPLHF; DNA: TGTGCCAGCAGTGAAGAAAATCCGAGGGAAGGATCACCCCTCCACTTT